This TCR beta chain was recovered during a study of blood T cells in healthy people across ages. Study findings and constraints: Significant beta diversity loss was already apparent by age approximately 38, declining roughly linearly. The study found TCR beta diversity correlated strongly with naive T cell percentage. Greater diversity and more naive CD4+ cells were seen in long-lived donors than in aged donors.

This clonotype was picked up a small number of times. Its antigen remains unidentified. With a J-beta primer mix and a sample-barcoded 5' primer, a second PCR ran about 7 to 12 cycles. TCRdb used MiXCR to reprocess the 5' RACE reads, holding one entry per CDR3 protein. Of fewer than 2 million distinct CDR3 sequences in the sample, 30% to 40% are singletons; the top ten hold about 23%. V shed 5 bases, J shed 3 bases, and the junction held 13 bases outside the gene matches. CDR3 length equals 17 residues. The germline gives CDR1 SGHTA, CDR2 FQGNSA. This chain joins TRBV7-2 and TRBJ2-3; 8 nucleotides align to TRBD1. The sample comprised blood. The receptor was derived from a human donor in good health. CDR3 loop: CASSPMRTGLSTDTQYF. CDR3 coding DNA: TGTGCCAGCAGCCCAATGCGGACAGGGTTGAGTACAGATACGCAGTATTTT.